The entry that follows covers one T cell receptor beta chain sequence. Other nucleotide sequences in the sample specify the same CDR3. Germline V CDR1 and CDR2: MDHEN, SYDVKM. Trimming took 3 bases from V and 3 from J; bases not matched to a gene: 2. The CDR3 covers 14 residues. The data belong to a study of cytomegalovirus exposure and HLA in healthy donors. Overall study context: The same platform as the roughly 670 first-cohort repertoires was used for the 130 or so validation repertoires, a later analysis reported.

TCRdb's table, derived via immunoSEQ multiplex PCR, lists solely in-frame clones and lacks some. The sample has 50,000 to 80,000 clones, 80% to 90% seen once. This chain uses TRBV28 with TRBJ2-7; 10 bases agree with TRBD2. Sequenced: PBMCs. This TCR derives from a woman aged 18-35 years in good health and CMV-seronegative. CDR3: CASSFASGSYEQYF. In DNA, the CDR3 is TGTGCCAGCAGTTTCGCTAGCGGGAGCTACGAGCAGTACTTC. Variable domain in full (rest from reference TRBV28 and TRBJ2-7): DVKVTQSSRYLVKRTGEKVFLECVQDMDHENMFWYRQDPGLGLRLIYFSYDVKMKEKGDIPEGYSVSREKKERFSLILESASTNQTSMYLCASSFASGSYEQYFGPGTRLTVT.